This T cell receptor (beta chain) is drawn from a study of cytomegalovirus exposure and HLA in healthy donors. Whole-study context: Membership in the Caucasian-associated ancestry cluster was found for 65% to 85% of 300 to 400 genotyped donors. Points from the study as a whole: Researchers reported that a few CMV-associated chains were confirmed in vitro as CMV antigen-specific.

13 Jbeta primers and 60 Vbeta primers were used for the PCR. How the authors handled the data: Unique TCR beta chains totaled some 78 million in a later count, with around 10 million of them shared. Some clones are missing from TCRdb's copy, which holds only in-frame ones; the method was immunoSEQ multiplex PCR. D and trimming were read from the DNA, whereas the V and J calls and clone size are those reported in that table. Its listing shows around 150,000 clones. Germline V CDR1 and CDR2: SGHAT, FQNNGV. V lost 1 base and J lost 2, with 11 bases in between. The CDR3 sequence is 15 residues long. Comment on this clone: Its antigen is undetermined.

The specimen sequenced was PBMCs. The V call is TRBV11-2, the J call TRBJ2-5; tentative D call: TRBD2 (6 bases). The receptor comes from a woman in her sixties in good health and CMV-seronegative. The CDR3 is CASSLVWREQETQYF. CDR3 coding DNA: TGTGCCAGCAGCTTAGTTTGGCGGGAACAAGAGACCCAGTACTTC.